This TCR beta chain was profiled in a study of T-cell memory formation after mild COVID-19. This clonotype was observed a handful of times. TCRdb reprocessed the 5' RACE reads with MiXCR, giving one entry per CDR3 protein. The sample yields around 250,000 distinct CDR3 sequences, 15% to 20% seen once. J gave up 5 bases and V 1 base, and 14 bases lay outside the gene matches. Germline loops: CDR1 SEHNR, CDR2 FQNEAQ (reference sequence). The length of the CDR3 is 18 residues. The chain combines TRBV7-9 with TRBJ2-5, with 9 positions matching TRBD2. The sequenced material came from PBMCs or a T cell subset sorted from them (not recorded which). The receptor comes from a man younger than 30 who had mild COVID-19 (a few samples of this study predate the infection). Cell type and time point are not known. The CDR3 sequence: CASSLGAGPGLAVETQYF. The CDR3 DNA reads as TGTGCCAGCAGCTTAGGGGCGGGCCCGGGACTAGCTGTCGAGACCCAGTACTTC.